This is a list of T cell receptor beta chains from one sample in a study of regulatory T cells in long-lasting Graves disease. MiXCR, run by TCRdb on the multiplex PCR reads, gives a single entry per CDR3 protein. The sample has about 290,000 distinct CDR3 sequences; around 23% are singletons. The sequencing used peripheral blood mononuclear cells (PBMCs), collected when the disease was refractory, from a patient treated with antithyroid drugs. Every receptor here comes from a female donor with Graves disease. Each CDR3 is given with its conserved first and last residue. D genes are given only for firm matches. Expanded clones get a size class; other rows say once, few or many, or leave the size out.

clone_size	v_call	d_call	j_call	cdr3_nt	cdr3_aa
few	TRBV5-1	TRBD2	TRBJ2-7	TGCGCCAGCAGCCCAATACTAGCGGGAGGGTCCTACGAGCAGTACTTC	CASSPILAGGSYEQYF
many	TRBV6-5	TRBD2	TRBJ2-5	TGTGCCAGCAGTTACGGGGGGAGGGCCCGGGAAGAGACCCAGTACTTC	CASSYGGRAREETQYF
.	TRBV7-9	.	TRBJ1-3	TGTGCCAGCAGCCCGAACTCTGGAAACACCATATATTTT	CASSPNSGNTIYF
.	TRBV20-1	.	TRBJ1-4	TGCAGTGCTAGTATAGGGAGAAATGAAAAACTGTTTTTT	CSASIGRNEKLFF
many	TRBV2	.	TRBJ1-6	TGTGCCAGCAGTGCCCCGGGCTCCTATAATTCACCCCTCCACTTT	CASSAPGSYNSPLHF
few	TRBV18	.	TRBJ1-3	TGTGCCAGCTCACCAATCAACTCTGGAAACACCATATATTTT	CASSPINSGNTIYF
many	TRBV28	.	TRBJ1-1	TGTGCCAGCATGGATGGGCTCAACTTGAACACTGAAGCTTTCTTT	CASMDGLNLNTEAFF
.	TRBV19	.	TRBJ1-1	TGTGCCAGTAGTATAGATCGAGGCGGGACGGGCCCCGGAGGAGCTTTCTTT	CASSIDRGGTGPGGAFF
.	TRBV7-9	.	TRBJ2-1	TGTGCCAGCAGCTTTGGGGTAGCGGATTACAATGAGCAGTTCTTC	CASSFGVADYNEQFF
few	TRBV6-1	TRBD1	TRBJ2-3	TGTGCCAGTCAACGGACAGGGGGGGCCACAGATACGCAGTATTTT	CASQRTGGATDTQYF
once	TRBV10-3	.	TRBJ2-7	TGTGCCATCATGGAGGAGGGCTACGAGCAGTACTTC	CAIMEEGYEQYF
few	TRBV19	.	TRBJ1-3	TGTGCCAGTAGTATAGAGCATCCGGGCTCCGGTGGAAACACCATATATTTT	CASSIEHPGSGGNTIYF
few	TRBV6-1	.	TRBJ1-5	TGTGCCAGCGGAAGAGGATCTGGCAATCAGCCCCAGCATTTT	CASGRGSGNQPQHF
few	TRBV5-1	.	TRBJ2-5	TGCGCCAGCAGAGAACAGGGTCAGGAGACCCAGTACTTC	CASREQGQETQYF
.	TRBV6-1	.	TRBJ1-2	TGTGCCAGCAGTGGGGACCTTTATGGCTACACCTTC	CASSGDLYGYTF
.	TRBV20-1	TRBD1	TRBJ2-3	TGCAGTGCTGAGGTGACAGGGTACACAGATACGCAGTATTTT	CSAEVTGYTDTQYF
few	TRBV28	TRBD2	TRBJ2-2	TGTGCCAGCAGTTATAGACTAGCGGGAGTTGGGAACACCGGGGAGCTGTTTTTT	CASSYRLAGVGNTGELFF
many	TRBV28	.	TRBJ1-5	TGTGCCAGCAGTTTCGAGGGGGTCGGTAATCAGCCCCAGCATTTT	CASSFEGVGNQPQHF
.	TRBV5-1	.	TRBJ1-6	TGCGCCAGCAGCTGGGACGGAGCTAATTCACCCCTCCACTTT	CASSWDGANSPLHF
many	TRBV27	.	TRBJ1-6	TGTGCCAGCAGCTTAGTCAATTCACCCCTCCACTTT	CASSLVNSPLHF
many	TRBV2	.	TRBJ1-1	TGTGCCAGCAGTGAATGGCTAACGGGGGGCAATGAAGCTTTCTTT	CASSEWLTGGNEAFF
few	TRBV6-1	.	TRBJ2-2	TGTGCCAGCAGTGTTATGGGGAGCTACACCGGGGAGCTGTTTTTT	CASSVMGSYTGELFF
many	TRBV12-3/TRBV12-4	.	TRBJ2-4	TGTGCCAGCAGCGGGGGCGTAAGAGACATTCAGTACTTC	CASSGGVRDIQYF
.	TRBV4-3	.	TRBJ1-5	TGCGCCAGCAGCCCGAGCACGGGTCGCGGTCAGCCCCAGCATTTT	CASSPSTGRGQPQHF
few	TRBV20-1	.	TRBJ2-7	TGCAGTGCCGAGAAGCATACGGGACACCTATCCTACGAGCAGTACTTC	CSAEKHTGHLSYEQYF
many	TRBV28	.	TRBJ1-4	TGTGCCAGCAGTTTCGGGGGCGGAATGAATGAAAAACTGTTTTTT	CASSFGGGMNEKLFF
few	TRBV6-1	.	TRBJ2-5	TGTGCCAGCAGCTGGGTTCTTGGGGAGACCCAGTACTTC	CASSWVLGETQYF
many	TRBV29-1	TRBD1	TRBJ1-5	TGCAGCGCCACGACAGGGGCCGAACAGCCCCAGCATTTT	CSATTGAEQPQHF
.	TRBV28	.	TRBJ1-2	TGTGCCAGCACCAATACAGGCAGGTTCACCTTC	CASTNTGRFTF
.	TRBV19	.	TRBJ1-1	TGTGCCAGTATAGGAGCACAGGAGGGAACTGAAGCTTTCTTT	CASIGAQEGTEAFF
.	TRBV20-1	TRBD2	TRBJ2-6	TGCAGTGCTAGTAGAGGGACTAGCCTTACCTCTGGGGCCAACGTCCTGACTTTC	CSASRGTSLTSGANVLTF